This TCR beta chain was documented in a study of a mutant IDH1 vaccine in newly diagnosed glioma. Time point noted: week 23, last vaccination. A 20-mer mutant IDH1 peptide at 300 ug was injected subcutaneously with topical imiquimod. Turning to this clone: No antigen is known for it.

Some clones are missing from TCRdb's copy, which holds only in-frame ones; the method was immunoSEQ multiplex PCR. The top ten hold roughly 2.4% of the sample, which has over 35,000 clones, 65% to 85% seen once. The CDR3 runs 15 residues. Germline lookup yields CDR1 SGHNT and CDR2 YENEEA. The V end was cut by 0 bases, the J end by 1 base, with 8 bases between. The sequence came from a young woman with glioma. Some clones in this sample may be carry-over from other donors' samples. Sequences were derived from PBMCs, sampled from a glioma patient whose treatment included an IDH1 peptide vaccine. The rearrangement links TRBV11-3 to TRBJ2-3; unclear D gene. As DNA, the CDR3 is TGTGCCAGCAGCTTAGATGGGTCCCGCACAGATACGCAGTATTTT. Encoded protein: CASSLDGSRTDTQYF.